Below are 8 T cell receptor beta chains sequenced from a single sample in a study of T cell repertoires in cytomegalovirus infection. One entry per CDR3 protein results from TCRdb running MiXCR on the reads. The data contain about 320,000 distinct CDR3 sequences, over 7.5% of them singletons. What was sequenced was PBMCs. Receptors originate from a human donor in good health (CMV status not recorded). Some clones in this sample may be carry-over from other donors' samples.

This clonotype has a count of ten or more. The gene calls are TRBV7-2 and TRBJ1-1; 7 nucleotides match TRBD1. The CDR3 is 14 amino acids. V was pared by 4 bases and J by 4 bases, with 6 bases of the junction left unmatched. The germline V gene has CDR1 SGHTA and CDR2 FQGNSA. In DNA form, the CDR3 reads TGTGCCAGCAGCTCGGCCCAGGGGGTCACTGAAGCTTTCTTT. Translating gives CASSSAQGVTEAFF. The full variable domain, with the rest looked up from reference TRBV7-2 and TRBJ1-1, is GAGVSQSPSNKVTEKGKDVELRCDPISGHTALYWYRQSLGQGLEFLIYFQGNSAPDKSGLPSDRFSAERTGGSVSTLTIQRTQQEDSAVYLCASSSAQGVTEAFFGQGTRLTVV.

In its sample, this clonotype was seen many times. The chain recombines TRBV7-2 with TRBJ2-3; 11 bases fit TRBD2. The V gene end was trimmed by 6 bases and the J gene end by 3 bases; junction bases not matched to a gene: 8. The CDR3 sequence is 16 residues long. The germline V gene has CDR1 SGHTA and CDR2 FQGNSA. CDR3 protein: CASRVSGGARTDTQYF. The DNA of the CDR3 is TGTGCCAGCAGGGTTAGCGGGGGGGCCAGAACAGATACGCAGTATTTT.

This clonotype was seen a handful of times. The J gene is TRBJ2-7, the V gene TRBV3-1, with a possible D match to TRBD2 (6 bases). Germline-derived CDR1 and CDR2 are LGHDT and YNNKEL (reference sequence). V was trimmed by 0 bases and J by 3 bases, leaving 15 bases between them. This CDR3 contains 16 residues. The CDR3 is CASSQDRGSGLYEQYF. In DNA form, the CDR3 reads TGTGCCAGCAGCCAAGATCGGGGGTCGGGACTCTACGAGCAGTACTTC.

This rearrangement joins TRBV4-3 to TRBJ1-1; D is possibly TRBD1 (5 bases). The ends were cut back, 4 bases at V and 6 bases at J, with 18 bases in the middle. The CDR3 length is 15 residues. Germline V gives CDR1 LGHNA, CDR2 YSLEER. CDR3 amino acids: CASSRDLGEWAEAFF. The CDR3 nucleotides are TGCGCCAGCAGCCGAGACCTGGGGGAATGGGCTGAAGCTTTCTTT.

The chain employs TRBV5-6 and TRBJ2-7; D not certain. Deletions cut 4 bases from V and 2 bases from J, with 10 bases between. Germline CDR1 SGHDT, CDR2 YYEEEE. The CDR3 runs 13 residues. DNA for the CDR3: TGTGCCAGCAGCCGAATTGGCACCTACGAGCAGTACTTC. It translates to CASSRIGTYEQYF.

The table lists this clonotype with many counts. The chain employs TRBV7-2 and TRBJ2-7, with 11 bases matching TRBD2. CDR3 length: 17 residues. Germline trimming cut 5 bases from V and 5 bases from J; bases unmatched to any gene: 14. Looked up from germline, CDR1 is SGHTA and CDR2 is FQGNSA. The CDR3 loop reads CASSPPFSGRVGDEQYF. The DNA of the CDR3 is TGTGCCAGCAGCCCTCCCTTTAGCGGGAGGGTTGGGGACGAGCAGTACTTC.

Ten or more counts support this clonotype. The V gene is TRBV7-8, the J gene TRBJ1-3; TRBD1 is a possible D gene (6 bases). CDR1 is SGHVS, CDR2 FQNEAQ, per germline. The CDR3 length is 15 residues. V dropped 5 bases and J dropped 0 bases, with 11 bases sitting between them. The CDR3 protein is CASSPGAFSGNTIYF. The CDR3 nucleotides read TGTGCCAGCAGCCCAGGGGCCTTCTCTGGAAACACCATATATTTT.

The rearrangement joins TRBV10-3 to TRBJ1-2; the D gene is possibly TRBD1 (6 bases). Germline values: CDR1 ENHRY, CDR2 SYGVKD. CDR3 length equals 13 residues. The V and J ends lost 7 bases and 0 bases respectively, with 9 bases between them. The CDR3 loop reads CAIKGGANYGYTF. The CDR3 nucleotides are TGTGCCATCAAGGGGGGAGCTAACTATGGCTACACCTTC.